This TCR beta chain comes out of a study of shared clonotypes between healthy human individuals. Whole-study findings and limits: The generation probabilities recorded for non-shared clonotypes fell below those of clonotypes shared by all four donors.

Template for every sorted-subset replicate PCR totaled 150 to 250 ng DNA, 25,000 to 35,000 T cell genomes. Sequencing used immunoSEQ multiplex PCR; TCRdb keeps in-frame clones, though not all of them. This sample has about 680,000 clones, with around 73% found just once. The J segment lost 2 bases and the V segment lost 5 bases, leaving 9 bases of the junction unmatched. The CDR3 has 16 amino acids. CDR1 is LNHDA, CDR2 SQIVND, per germline (reference sequence). Of note for this clone: What it binds is not known.

Splitting the CD4+ cells yielded a CD45RA+ naive subset and a CD45RA-negative memory subset. The source material was memory CD4+ T cells sorted from blood. This sample's subset: CD45RA-negative fraction. The origin of this receptor is a woman aged 25 to 39 in good health. The chain joins TRBV19 to TRBJ2-3; 8 bases are a match to TRBD2. DNA of the CDR3: TGTGCCAGTAGTGGTGAGCGGGAGCCTATCACAGATACGCAGTATTTT. This gives the protein CASSGEREPITDTQYF. Full variable domain (remainder filled in from reference TRBV19 and TRBJ2-3): DGGITQSPKYLFRKEGQNVTLSCEQNLNHDAMYWYRQDPGQGLRLIYYSQIVNDFQKGDIAEGYSVSREKKESFPLTVTSAQKNPTAFYLCASSGEREPITDTQYFGPGTRLTVL.